A selection of T cell receptor beta chains follows, all from one sample in a study of blood T cell repertoires in COVID-19. Here immunoSEQ multiplex PCR was the method, and the copy in TCRdb shows in-frame clones only, minus some. Of around 260,000 clones detected, roughly four fifths appear once; the ten largest clones hold approximately 14%. The sample consisted of peripheral blood. These receptors were taken from a person aged 65-85 years with COVID-19, enrolled during active disease. The conserved cysteine and the conserved F or W are not part of the CDR3 here. Not all rows give a size; the values are once, few, many and, for expanded clones, a class.

CDR3 length,J gene,V gene,clone size,CDR3 protein
13,TRBJ1-5,TRBV7-2,-,ASRDYGTGNQPQH
12,TRBJ1-1,TRBV11-1,few,ASSSGTGHTEAF
14,TRBJ2-3,TRBV9,-,ASSVEPTRGADTQY
12,TRBJ1-2,TRBV6-5,-,ASRETGILVGYT
15,TRBJ1-2,TRBV6-2/TRBV6-3,-,ASSDPGQISLVAGYT
13,TRBJ1-1,TRBV5-1,-,ASSLAAGRNTEAF
14,TRBJ2-2,TRBV7-2,-,ASSSRGRGSTGELF
14,TRBJ2-3,TRBV2,-,ASSEGAGGPLDTQY
12,TRBJ2-7,TRBV5-4,-,ASRPGQVSSEQY
14,TRBJ2-3,TRBV11-2,-,ASSFGGEPSTDTQY
16,TRBJ1-2,TRBV19,-,ASITTGTGGASLYGYT
12,TRBJ2-7,TRBV30,-,AWSGYTGAYEQY
11,TRBJ2-1,TRBV4-1,-,ASSHGNTNEQF
13,TRBJ2-1,TRBV9,-,ASSAHRGAYNEQF
13,TRBJ1-5,TRBV28,-,ASSSGVNSNQPQH
18,TRBJ2-3,TRBV9,-,ASSVGTSGMRAISTDTQY
12,TRBJ1-5,TRBV7-9,-,ASSSSGSNQPQH
12,TRBJ2-5,TRBV28,-,ASRPTSTQETQY
15,TRBJ1-1,TRBV19,-,ASSIGSGVGSLSEAF
11,TRBJ1-1,TRBV7-9,-,ASSLQGGDDAF
15,TRBJ2-6,TRBV5-1,once,ASSLAGGRSGANVLT
14,TRBJ1-3,TRBV28,-,GSHEFRPGARDTIY
13,TRBJ2-7,TRBV7-2,-,ASSRPDMTTYEQY
14,TRBJ1-3,TRBV7-9,-,ASSLAGQGSGNTIY
11,TRBJ2-3,TRBV9,-,ASSVRGDDTQY
11,TRBJ2-1,TRBV7-6,-,ASSLALSNEQF
12,TRBJ1-6,TRBV7-9,-,ASSFLLQNSPLH
12,TRBJ1-1,TRBV29-1,-,SVAGGIGSTEAF
14,TRBJ2-2,TRBV6-2/TRBV6-3,-,ASSYLLATNTGELF
11,TRBJ1-3,TRBV7-2,-,ASRYRVGNTIY
15,TRBJ2-5,TRBV5-8,-,ASRRPIAGGPRETQY
15,TRBJ1-5,TRBV24-1,once,ATSDVGGEGLIQPQH
14,TRBJ2-7,TRBV7-2,-,ASSLQPGGSSYEQY
14,TRBJ1-2,TRBV7-9,-,ASSLIGQGGYYGYT
12,TRBJ1-4,TRBV5-6,-,ASSLSGEDEKLF
14,TRBJ2-3,TRBV4-3,-,ASSQAGTPSTDTQY
13,TRBJ2-3,TRBV7-2,-,ASSLGRGVQDTQY
15,TRBJ1-5,TRBV21-1,-,ASSKRKGFYSNQPQH
12,TRBJ2-2,TRBV14,-,ASRIQGNTGELF
14,TRBJ2-4,TRBV5-1,-,ASSPRGQSSKNIQY
14,TRBJ2-2,TRBV4-2,few,ASSQASGHLTGELF
14,TRBJ2-2,TRBV3-1/TRBV3-2,-,ASSSERSAPPGELF
16,TRBJ1-5,TRBV4-1,once,ASSRDRGQGDGNQPQH
10,TRBJ2-7,TRBV28,-,ASRQQGLGQY
17,TRBJ2-3,TRBV3-1/TRBV3-2,-,ASSQDPETGEDGTDTQY
13,TRBJ2-5,TRBV6-5,-,ASSSLGTLKETQY
13,TRBJ1-4,TRBV30,-,AWSKAGLANEKLF
16,TRBJ2-3,TRBV7-6,-,ASSQSTIAGLSTDTQY
11,TRBJ2-1,TRBV3-1/TRBV3-2,-,ASSLDWRGVKF
12,TRBJ1-1,TRBV9,-,ASSAGRANTEAF
12,TRBJ1-4,TRBV4-1,-,ASSQDRTAEKLF
12,TRBJ1-1,TRBV6-5,-,ASSSTDRWGQAF